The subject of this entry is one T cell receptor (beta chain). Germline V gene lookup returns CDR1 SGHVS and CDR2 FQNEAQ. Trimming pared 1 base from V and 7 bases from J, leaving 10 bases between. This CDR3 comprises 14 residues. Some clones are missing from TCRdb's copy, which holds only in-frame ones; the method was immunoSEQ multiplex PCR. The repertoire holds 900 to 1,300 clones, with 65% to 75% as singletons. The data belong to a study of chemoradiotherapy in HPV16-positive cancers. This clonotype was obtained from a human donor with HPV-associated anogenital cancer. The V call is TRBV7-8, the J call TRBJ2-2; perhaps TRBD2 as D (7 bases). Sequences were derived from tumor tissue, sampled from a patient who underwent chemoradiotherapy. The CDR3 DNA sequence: TGTGCCAGCAGCTTAGGGGGGGGCTTCGGGGAGCTGTTTTTT. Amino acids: CASSLGGGFGELFF. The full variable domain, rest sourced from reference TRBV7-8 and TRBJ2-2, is GAGVSQSPRYKVAKRGQDVALRCDPISGHVSLFWYQQALGQGPEFLTYFQNEAQLDKSGLPSDRFFAERPEGSVSTLKIQRTQQEDSAVYLCASSLGGGFGELFFGEGSRLTVL.